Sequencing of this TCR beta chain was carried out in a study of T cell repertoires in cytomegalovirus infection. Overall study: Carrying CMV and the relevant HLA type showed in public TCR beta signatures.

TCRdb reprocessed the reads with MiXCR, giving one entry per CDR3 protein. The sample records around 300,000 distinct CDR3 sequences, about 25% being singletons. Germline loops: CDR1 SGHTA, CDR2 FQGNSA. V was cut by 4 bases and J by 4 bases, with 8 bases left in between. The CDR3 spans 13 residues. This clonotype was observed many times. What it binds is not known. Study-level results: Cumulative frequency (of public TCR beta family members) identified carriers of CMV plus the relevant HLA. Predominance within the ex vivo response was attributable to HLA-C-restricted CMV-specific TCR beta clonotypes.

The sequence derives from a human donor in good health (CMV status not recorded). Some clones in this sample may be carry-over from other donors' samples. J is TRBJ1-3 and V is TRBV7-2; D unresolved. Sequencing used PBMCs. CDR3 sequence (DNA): TGTGCCAGCAGCTCCGCGGGGGGAAACACCATATATTTT. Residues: CASSSAGGNTIYF. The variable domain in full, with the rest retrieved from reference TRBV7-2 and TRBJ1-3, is GAGVSQSPSNKVTEKGKDVELRCDPISGHTALYWYRQSLGQGLEFLIYFQGNSAPDKSGLPSDRFSAERTGGSVSTLTIQRTQQEDSAVYLCASSSAGGNTIYFGEGSWLTVV.